This T cell receptor (beta chain) appears in the sequencing data of a study of blood T cell repertoires in COVID-19. Study details: Samples of COVID-19 (acute and convalescent) were obtained from the United States, Italy and Spain. PBMCs, B-cell-depleted T cells, or T cells were the source of the cDNA or gDNA that made up the material.

The V and J ends lost 5 bases and 5 bases, in that order; junction bases with no gene match: 2. Per germline, CDR1 MNHEY and CDR2 SVGAGI. CDR3 size: 15 residues. Original handling: By means of reference gene primer amplification, nucleated cell counts were estimated. Using immunoSEQ multiplex PCR, the repertoire was profiled, and TCRdb retains in-frame clones only, with some absent. V and J calls and clone size are those listed in that table; D and trimming were worked out from the DNA. The sample has approximately 100,000 clones; roughly 84% are singletons. This sequence originates from a human donor in a cohort sampled during active COVID-19. Material: peripheral blood. J is TRBJ2-5 and V is TRBV6-5, with 16 bases fitting TRBD2. The CDR3 protein is CASSLGLAGGETQYF. CDR3 sequence (DNA): TGTGCCAGCAGTCTGGGACTAGCGGGGGGGGAGACCCAGTACTTC.